These 26 T cell receptor beta chains originate from one sample sequenced in a study of T cell repertoires in cytomegalovirus infection. TCRdb recomputed calls from the reads with MiXCR, one row per CDR3 protein. The profile shows around 230,000 distinct CDR3 sequences, roughly two fifths of them singletons. What these receptors recognize is not known. Sequencing used CD8+ T cells from cultured PBMCs, obtained from culture after CMV antigen stimulation. Every receptor here comes from a human donor in good health (CMV status not recorded). Some clones in this sample may be carry-over from other donors' samples.

V is TRBV15 and J is TRBJ2-7; the D gene is possibly TRBD1 (6 bases). Looked up from germline, CDR1 is LNHNV and CDR2 is YYDKDF (reference sequence). The CDR3 loop spans 14 amino acids. V was clipped by 5 bases and J by 0 bases, with 11 bases between them. The CDR3 nucleotides are TGTGCCACCAGCGGAAGGGACAACTCCTACGAGCAGTACTTC. Amino acids: CATSGRDNSYEQYF.

V is TRBV7-9 and J is TRBJ2-2; a weak D match, TRBD2 (5 bases). CDR3 length: 15 residues. With 2 bases removed from V and 6 bases from J, the gap between germline ends came to 13 bases. CDR1 and CDR2 (germline): SEHNR, FQNEAQ (reference sequence). CDR3 in amino acids: CASSLSLAAPGELFF. As DNA, the CDR3 is TGTGCCAGCAGCTTATCGCTAGCCGCACCCGGGGAGCTGTTTTTT.

The chain links TRBV28 to TRBJ1-1, with 7 positions matching TRBD1. Germline V gives CDR1 MDHEN, CDR2 SYDVKM. The CDR3 spans 14 residues. The trim removed 6 bases at V and 2 bases at J, leaving 6 bases unmatched. As DNA, the CDR3 is TGTGCCAGCAGCTCCGACAGGGCCAACACTGAAGCTTTCTTT. It translates to CASSSDRANTEAFF.

The chain couples TRBV11-2 to TRBJ2-7; D is unresolved. Germline V gives CDR1 SGHAT, CDR2 FQNNGV. CDR3 length: 13 amino acids. V lost 5 bases and J lost 2, with 10 bases in between. CDR3 amino acids: CASSHGPTYEQYF. The CDR3 DNA sequence: TGTGCCAGCAGCCATGGGCCTACCTACGAGCAGTACTTC.

CDR3 coding DNA: TGTGCCAGCAGAAATAATGAGAGGGAGGCTGAAGCTTTCTTT. It yields the protein CASRNNEREAEAFF. The V call is TRBV11-2, the J call TRBJ1-1; D not resolved. CDR3 length equals 14 residues. Trimming left V 6 bases short and J 6 bases short, with 17 bases between. Germline values: CDR1 SGHAT, CDR2 FQNNGV.

This clonotype was seen repeatedly, ten times or more. This rearrangement joins TRBV7-8 to TRBJ2-3; no definite D call. Per germline, CDR1 SGHVS and CDR2 FQNEAQ. The CDR3 is made up of 17 amino acids. Between the trimmed V and J ends, which lost 3 bases and 2 bases, there was a span of 18 bases. The CDR3 spells CASSLPASAYFTDTQYF. The CDR3 DNA follows: TGTGCCAGCAGCTTGCCAGCCTCGGCGTACTTCACAGATACGCAGTATTTT. Full variable domain (outside the CDR3, taken from reference TRBV7-8 and TRBJ2-3): GAGVSQSPRYKVAKRGQDVALRCDPISGHVSLFWYQQALGQGPEFLTYFQNEAQLDKSGLPSDRFFAERPEGSVSTLKIQRTQQEDSAVYLCASSLPASAYFTDTQYFGPGTRLTVL.

This clonotype was observed a handful of times. The chain carries TRBV24-1 and TRBJ2-1, with 7 bases identical to TRBD2. This CDR3 has 16 amino acids. CDR1 is KGHDR, CDR2 SFDVKD, per germline. Trimming cost V 2 bases and J 4 bases; bases outside gene matches: 7. The chain's CDR3 is CATSDWGQRGYNEQFF. The CDR3 nucleotides are TGTGCCACCAGTGATTGGGGCCAGCGGGGATACAATGAGCAGTTCTTC.

The V gene is TRBV19, the J gene TRBJ2-5, with a possible D match to TRBD2 (6 bases). Germline V gene sequence: CDR1 LNHDA, CDR2 SQIVND (reference sequence). CDR3 size: 15 residues. V was shortened by 1 base and J by 4 bases, with 13 bases between the two germline ends. This CDR3 is CASSIGLQEGETQYF. The CDR3 DNA is TGTGCCAGTAGTATAGGCCTTCAGGAGGGAGAGACCCAGTACTTC.

V gene TRBV12-3 or TRBV12-4 combines with J gene TRBJ2-1; D may be TRBD2 (6 bases). V lost 3 bases to trimming and J lost 6 bases, with 12 bases between them. The length of the CDR3 is 14 residues. CDR3 bases: TGTGCCAGCAGTTTCGGGGGAGGAATCAATGAGCAGTTCTTC. Its translation is CASSFGGGINEQFF.

This chain connects TRBV28 to TRBJ2-1; tentatively, D is TRBD2 (6 bases). Germline V lookup: CDR1 MDHEN, CDR2 SYDVKM. Deletions cut 4 bases from V and 0 bases from J, with 19 bases between. CDR3 length: 18 amino acids. The CDR3 nucleotides read TGTGCCAGCAGTTACCTCCACCAGGCGGGGAGCTCCTACAATGAGCAGTTCTTC. Its protein product is CASSYLHQAGSSYNEQFF.

This clonotype was observed at least ten times. J is TRBJ2-2 and V is TRBV7-8; 9 bases fit TRBD1. The trim removed 0 bases at V and 5 bases at J, leaving 10 bases unmatched. CDR1 and CDR2 (germline): SGHVS, FQNEAQ. The CDR3 covers 18 residues. The CDR3 sequence is CASSLAAYPGQGTGELFF. The CDR3 DNA follows: TGTGCCAGCAGCTTAGCTGCTTATCCGGGACAGGGAACCGGGGAGCTGTTTTTT. The whole variable domain, remainder taken from reference TRBV7-8 and TRBJ2-2, is GAGVSQSPRYKVAKRGQDVALRCDPISGHVSLFWYQQALGQGPEFLTYFQNEAQLDKSGLPSDRFFAERPEGSVSTLKIQRTQQEDSAVYLCASSLAAYPGQGTGELFFGEGSRLTVL.

To note about this clonotype: At one end, the junction sequence differs from germline, possibly due to a read error. This chain joins TRBV27 and TRBJ1-6, with no clear D. Per the germline V gene, CDR1 is MNHEY and CDR2 is SMNVEV (reference sequence). The CDR3 has 17 residues. The CDR3 is CASSLSQSDAYNSLLHF. The CDR3 DNA sequence: TGTGCCAGCAGTCTCTCGCAGTCTGACGCCTATAATTCACTCCTCCACTTT.

This chain joins TRBV28 and TRBJ2-4; TRBD2 matches 9 bases. Germline V gene lookup returns CDR1 MDHEN and CDR2 SYDVKM. The junction had 4 bases not matched to a gene; V was cut back by 1 base and J by 0 bases. This CDR3 comprises 17 residues. CDR3 DNA sequence: TGTGCCAGCAGTTTATTCGGCGGGAGGGTAGCCAAAAACATTCAGTACTTC. Translation gives CASSLFGGRVAKNIQYF.

In DNA form, the CDR3 reads TGTGCCAGCAGTTTAGGGAGACAGGTCCTAAACATTCAGTACTTC. This gives the protein CASSLGRQVLNIQYF. The chain recombines TRBV12-3 or TRBV12-4 with TRBJ2-4, with D perhaps TRBD1 (6 bases). The V and J ends lost 1 base and 6 bases respectively, with 13 bases between them. CDR3 length: 15 residues.

The chain combines TRBV27 with TRBJ1-3; D is undetermined. The CDR3 loop spans 14 amino acids. Trimming cost V 4 bases and J 4 bases, with 11 bases left between them. Germline assignment: CDR1 MNHEY and CDR2 SMNVEV (reference sequence). CDR3: CASSYRGPGNTIYF. The CDR3 bases are TGTGCCAGCAGTTACAGAGGTCCGGGAAACACCATATATTTT.

The V gene is TRBV29-1, the J gene TRBJ2-1; 7 nucleotides align to TRBD2. This CDR3 is 14 amino acids long. V was pared by 1 base and J by 4 bases, with 4 bases of the junction left unmatched. CDR1 is SQVTM and CDR2 is ANQGSEA in the germline V gene. CDR3 amino acids: CSVEASGVYNEQFF. The CDR3 DNA is TGCAGCGTTGAAGCCAGCGGGGTATACAATGAGCAGTTCTTC.

The J gene is TRBJ2-1, the V gene TRBV11-3; no firm D call. With 1 base removed from V and 5 bases from J, the gap between germline ends came to 6 bases. CDR1 is SGHNT and CDR2 is YENEEA in the germline V gene. This CDR3 contains 13 residues. In DNA, the CDR3 is TGTGCCAGCAGCTTAGGGAGAAACAATGAGCAGTTCTTC. Residues: CASSLGRNNEQFF. Filled out from reference TRBV11-3 and TRBJ2-1, the complete variable domain reads EAGVVQSPRYKIIEKKQPVAFWCNPISGHNTLYWYLQNLGQGPELLIRYENEEAVDDSQLPKDRFSAERLKGVDSTLKIQPAELGDSAVYLCASSLGRNNEQFFGPGTRLTVL.

This clonotype was picked up a small number of times. The chain employs TRBV29-1 and TRBJ1-5; TRBD1 might be the D (6 bases). The CDR3 is 15 amino acids. Germline V CDR1 and CDR2: SQVTM, ANQGSEA. V was pared by 7 bases and J by 0 bases, with 16 bases between. The CDR3 coding sequence is TGCAGCGCTGGGGGCACATTTTATAGCAATCAGCCCCAGCATTTT. The encoded protein is CSAGGTFYSNQPQHF.

This chain joins TRBV7-3 and TRBJ1-1; D remains ambiguous. Germline V CDR1 and CDR2: SGHTA, FQGTGA. Trimming pared 0 bases from V and 1 base from J, leaving 3 bases between. The CDR3 totals 13 residues. This CDR3 is CASSLTTNTEAFF. The CDR3 bases are TGTGCCAGCAGCTTAACTACGAACACTGAAGCTTTCTTT.

The chain combines TRBV6-5 with TRBJ1-4; D unclear. CDR3 length: 15 amino acids. Trimming pared 4 bases from V and 8 bases from J, leaving 17 bases between. Germline V gives CDR1 MNHEY, CDR2 SVGAGI. The CDR3 is CASSFQFWTGEKLFF. CDR3 nucleotide sequence: TGTGCCAGCAGTTTTCAATTCTGGACGGGCGAAAAACTGTTTTTT.

This clonotype was counted only a few times. This chain connects TRBV28 to TRBJ1-2; weak D call: TRBD1 (5 bases). CDR1 MDHEN and CDR2 SYDVKM come from the germline V gene. The CDR3 runs to 16 residues. V was shortened by 7 bases and J by 2 bases, with 20 bases between the two germline ends. The CDR3 here is CASTTGREGRNYGYTF. For the CDR3, the DNA is TGTGCCAGCACTACGGGACGGGAGGGGAGGAACTATGGCTACACCTTC.

The chain joins TRBV12-3 or TRBV12-4 to TRBJ1-2; D remains unclear. Deletions cut 5 bases from V and 5 bases from J, with 12 bases between. There are 13 residues in the CDR3. CDR3 in amino acids: CASSLWTIYGYTF. CDR3 nucleotide sequence: TGTGCCAGCAGTCTCTGGACCATTTATGGCTACACCTTC.

This clonotype showed up just once. Here the CDR3 DNA reads TGTGCCAGCAGCCAAGTGAATGGATTCGAGACCCAGTACTTC. Its translation is CASSQVNGFETQYF. V usage is TRBV4-2 and J usage is TRBJ2-5; D uncertain. V lost 1 base and J 5 bases, leaving 11 bases between the germline ends. CDR1 and CDR2 from the germline V gene are LGHNA and YNFKEQ. The CDR3 runs to 14 residues.

The V gene is TRBV28, the J gene TRBJ2-1; D gene unclear. V gave up 5 bases and J gave up 2 bases, with 7 bases separating them. The CDR3 sequence is 13 residues long. In germline, CDR1 is MDHEN, CDR2 SYDVKM. As DNA, the CDR3 is TGTGCCAGCAGTCCCCATCCCTACAATGAGCAGTTCTTC. This encodes CASSPHPYNEQFF.

The chain recombines TRBV19 with TRBJ2-2, with D unresolved. Germline values: CDR1 LNHDA, CDR2 SQIVND (reference sequence). CDR3 length: 14 amino acids. V was clipped by 7 bases and J by 1 base, with 10 bases between them. CDR3 residues: CASTLGRNTGELFF. The DNA of the CDR3 is TGTGCCAGTACCCTCGGAAGGAACACCGGGGAGCTGTTTTTT.

The gene calls are TRBV28 and TRBJ2-1; D remains ambiguous. Germline V lookup: CDR1 MDHEN, CDR2 SYDVKM. V gave up 4 bases and J gave up 3 bases, with 7 bases separating them. The CDR3 is 13 amino acids. The CDR3 region is CASSSYNYNEQFF. CDR3 coding DNA: TGTGCCAGCAGTTCTTATAACTACAATGAGCAGTTCTTC.